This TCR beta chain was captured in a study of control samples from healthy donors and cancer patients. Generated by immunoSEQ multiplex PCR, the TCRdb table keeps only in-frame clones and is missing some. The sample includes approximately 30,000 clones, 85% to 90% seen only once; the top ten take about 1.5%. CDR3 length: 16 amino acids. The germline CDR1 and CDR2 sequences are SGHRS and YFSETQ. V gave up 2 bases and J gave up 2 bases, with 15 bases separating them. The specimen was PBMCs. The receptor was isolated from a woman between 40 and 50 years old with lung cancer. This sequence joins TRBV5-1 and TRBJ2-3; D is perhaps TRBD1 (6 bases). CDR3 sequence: CASSFRATGATDTQYF. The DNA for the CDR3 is TGCGCCAGCAGCTTCAGGGCGACAGGTGCCACAGATACGCAGTATTTT.